The source of this TCR beta chain is a study of shared clonotypes between healthy human individuals. Sequencing was performed with immunoSEQ multiplex PCR; in TCRdb, only in-frame clones are kept and a portion is missing. Among approximately 2.5 million clones listed, approximately 93% were seen once. From germline, CDR1 is MNHEY and CDR2 SVGAGI. After removal of 7 bases from V and 7 bases from J, the junction contained 12 bases not matched to a gene. This CDR3 has 15 amino acids. In its sample, this clone was seen once. The chain joins TRBV6-5 to TRBJ2-2, with 7 bases lining up with TRBD2. The sequence was collected from a man between 18 and 35 years old in good health. Some clones in this sample may be carry-over from other donors' samples. Sequences were obtained from naive CD4+ T cells from PBMCs. The subset: CD45RA+ positively selected. CDR3: CASIARLAGDGELFF. The CDR3 coding sequence is TGTGCCAGCATCGCACGACTAGCCGGGGACGGGGAGCTGTTTTTT.